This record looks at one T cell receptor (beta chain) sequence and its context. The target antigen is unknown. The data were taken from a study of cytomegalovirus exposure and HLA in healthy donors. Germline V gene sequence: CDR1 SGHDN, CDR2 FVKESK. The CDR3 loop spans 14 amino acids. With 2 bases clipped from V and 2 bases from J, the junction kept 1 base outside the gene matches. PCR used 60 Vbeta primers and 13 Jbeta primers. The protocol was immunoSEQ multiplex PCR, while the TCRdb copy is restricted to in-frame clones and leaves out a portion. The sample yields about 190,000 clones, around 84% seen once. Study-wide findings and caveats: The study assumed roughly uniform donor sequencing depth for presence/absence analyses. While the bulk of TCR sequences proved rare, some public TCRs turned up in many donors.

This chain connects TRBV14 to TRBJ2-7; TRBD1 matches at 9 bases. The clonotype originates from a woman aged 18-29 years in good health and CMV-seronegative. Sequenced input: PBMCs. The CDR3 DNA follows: TGTGCCAGCAGCCAAAGACAGGGGGCCTACGAGCAGTACTTC. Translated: CASSQRQGAYEQYF.